This T cell receptor beta chain emerged from a study of shared clonotypes between healthy human individuals. The wider study: Aged 18 to 49, the donors were two women and three men.

Per germline, CDR1 SNHLY and CDR2 FYNNEI. The CDR3 loop spans 15 amino acids. J was trimmed by 7 bases and V by 6 bases; bases with no gene match: 12. This clone was seen ten or more times. Adults of Caucasian background living in Nashville, Tennessee made up all donors. Measured with immunoSEQ multiplex PCR; TCRdb has only the in-frame clones, and not every one. The sample has 75,000 to 100,000 clones, around 43% seen once; the top ten hold approximately 16%. The chain has TRBV2 and TRBJ1-5; TRBD1 aligns across 7 bases. The specimen sequenced was PBMCs. The receptor's source is a middle-aged woman in good health. Some clones in this sample may be carry-over from other donors' samples. The CDR3 region has the DNA TGTGCCAGCAGCCACACTGACAGGGTACGCCAGCCCCAGCATTTT. Amino acids: CASSHTDRVRQPQHF.